Below are 15 T cell receptor beta chains sequenced from a single sample in a study of siplizumab effects on memory and regulatory T cells. Sequencing used immunoSEQ multiplex PCR; TCRdb keeps in-frame clones, though not all of them. This sample has about 100,000 clones; approximately 94% occur once, and the top ten carry approximately 1.5%. Sequenced input: non-Treg CD4+ T cells sorted from blood. The source of these receptors is a human donor in good health.

The gene calls are TRBV5-1 and TRBJ2-3, with D perhaps matching TRBD1 (7 bases). The V end was cut by 2 bases, the J end by 5 bases, with 15 bases between. In germline, CDR1 is SGHRS, CDR2 YFSETQ. The CDR3 length is 15 residues. In DNA, the CDR3 is TGCGCCAGCAGCTTCGCACCAGGGGGAGGAGATACGCAGTATTTT. Its protein is CASSFAPGGGDTQYF.

J is TRBJ2-2 and V is TRBV30; 8 bases are a match to TRBD1. Germline V CDR1 and CDR2: GTSNPN, SVGIG (reference sequence). Unmatched junction bases numbered 5, after V lost 0 bases and J lost 5 bases. This CDR3 contains 15 residues. CDR3 bases: TGTGCCTGGAGTGTACGGACAGGGTTGACCGGGGAGCTGTTTTTT. The encoded protein is CAWSVRTGLTGELFF.

The rearrangement links TRBV6-5 to TRBJ2-1, with 7 bases aligning to TRBD1. CDR1 is MNHEY, CDR2 SVGAGI, per germline. J was trimmed by 4 bases and V by 6 bases; bases with no gene match: 6. CDR3 length: 14 amino acids. The CDR3: CASSIRDRYNEQFF. The CDR3 nucleotides read TGTGCCAGCAGCATCCGGGACAGATACAATGAGCAGTTCTTC.

The CDR3 loop reads CASSLRGGGREYEQYF. The CDR3 region has the DNA TGTGCCAGCAGCTTAAGGGGTGGCGGGAGGGAGTACGAGCAGTACTTC. This chain joins TRBV11-2 and TRBJ2-7, with 9 bases lining up with TRBD2. Germline CDR1 SGHAT, CDR2 FQNNGV. J lost 4 bases, V lost 2 bases, and 9 bases had no gene match. The CDR3 is 16 amino acids.

V is TRBV4-2 and J is TRBJ2-7; TRBD1 aligns across 9 bases. Trimming removed 7 bases from V and 2 bases from J; junction bases left unmatched: 6. Germline CDR1 LGHNA, CDR2 YNFKEQ. The CDR3 loop spans 14 amino acids. CDR3: CASTQGQGTYEQYF. CDR3 in DNA: TGTGCCAGCACCCAGGGACAGGGTACCTACGAGCAGTACTTC.

The chain is built from TRBV28 and TRBJ2-1, with 7 positions matching TRBD1. The germline gives CDR1 MDHEN, CDR2 SYDVKM. Trimming at V came to 4 bases and at J to 2 bases, leaving 2 bases not matched to a gene. This CDR3 has 14 amino acids. CDR3 DNA sequence: TGTGCCAGCAGTTACGGGACAGCCTACAATGAGCAGTTCTTC. This sequence encodes CASSYGTAYNEQFF.

This chain links TRBV5-8 with TRBJ2-3, with D possibly called TRBD1 or TRBD2 (5 bases each). The ends were cut back, 0 bases at V and 5 bases at J, with 13 bases in the middle. Germline assignment: CDR1 SGHTS and CDR2 YDEGEE. This CDR3 contains 15 residues. The CDR3 here is CASSLAGTGQDTQYF. The CDR3 nucleotides read TGTGCCAGCAGCTTGGCGGGGACCGGGCAAGATACGCAGTATTTT. The whole variable domain, remainder taken from reference TRBV5-8 and TRBJ2-3, is EAGVTQSPTHLIKTRGQQATLRCSPISGHTSVYWYQQALGLGLQFLLWYDEGEERNRGNFPPRFSGRQFPNYSSELNVNALELEDSALYLCASSLAGTGQDTQYFGPGTRLTVL.

The genes are TRBV15 and TRBJ2-5; 11 bases line up with TRBD2. The V segment lost 0 bases and the J segment 5 bases; nucleotides outside the gene matches: 5. Germline values: CDR1 LNHNV, CDR2 YYDKDF (reference sequence). This CDR3 has 16 residues. The CDR3 sequence: CATSRDPLAGGETQYF. As DNA, the CDR3 is TGTGCCACCAGCAGAGATCCCCTAGCGGGAGGTGAGACCCAGTACTTC. The complete variable domain, with remaining parts taken from reference TRBV15 and TRBJ2-5, reads DAMVIQNPRYQVTQFGKPVTLSCSQTLNHNVMYWYQQKSSQAPKLLFHYYDKDFNNEADTPDNFQSRRPNTSFCFLDIRSPGLGDTAMYLCATSRDPLAGGETQYFGPGTRLLVL.

V gene TRBV4-1 combines with J gene TRBJ2-1, with TRBD2 matching over 7 bases. J was trimmed by 2 bases and V by 3 bases; bases with no gene match: 4. Germline V gives CDR1 MGHRA, CDR2 YSYEKL. The CDR3 loop spans 15 amino acids. The CDR3 DNA reads as TGCGCCAGCAGCCAGGGGGGACTAACCTACAATGAGCAGTTCTTC. Translation gives CASSQGGLTYNEQFF.

J is TRBJ1-5 and V is TRBV2, with a tentative D call TRBD1 (6 bases). The germline V gene has CDR1 SNHLY and CDR2 FYNNEI. CDR3 size: 14 residues. With 3 bases removed from V and 6 bases from J, the gap between germline ends came to 12 bases. CDR3 sequence: CASSEGRGSQPQHF. The CDR3 coding sequence is TGTGCCAGCAGTGAGGGCAGGGGAAGTCAGCCCCAGCATTTT.

The V and J genes are TRBV2 and TRBJ2-7; perhaps D is TRBD1 or TRBD2 (5 bases each). Looked up from germline, CDR1 is SNHLY and CDR2 is FYNNEI. Trimming shortened V by 4 bases and J by 1 base, and 14 bases separated the two germline ends. There are 15 residues in the CDR3. The CDR3 nucleotides are TGTGCCAGCAGTGCGTTTGGGGGTTTATCCTACGAGCAGTACTTC. Protein sequence: CASSAFGGLSYEQYF.

J is TRBJ1-3 and V is TRBV6-1, with D perhaps TRBD1 (5 bases). In germline, CDR1 is MNHNS, CDR2 SASEGT. The ends were cut back, 1 base at V and 8 bases at J, with 9 bases in the middle. This CDR3 region has 13 residues. The CDR3 nucleotides read TGTGCCAGCAGTGAAGGGGGACGGTACACCATATATTTT. Translating it yields CASSEGGRYTIYF.

The chain recombines TRBV5-1 with TRBJ2-3; D gene uncertain. CDR1 SGHRS and CDR2 YFSETQ come from the germline V gene. V was clipped by 2 bases and J by 5 bases, with 15 bases between them. The CDR3 covers 15 residues. The CDR3 reads CASSLVPSSGDTQYF. As DNA, the CDR3 is TGCGCCAGCAGCTTAGTGCCTTCGTCGGGAGATACGCAGTATTTT. The full variable domain, completed using reference TRBV5-1 and TRBJ2-3, is KAGVTQTPRYLIKTRGQQVTLSCSPISGHRSVSWYQQTPGQGLQFLFEYFSETQRNKGNFPGRFSGRQFSNSRSEMNVSTLELGDSALYLCASSLVPSSGDTQYFGPGTRLTVL.

This chain joins TRBV21-1 and TRBJ2-3. TRBV21-1 is noted as a pseudogene. The CDR3 loop spans 17 amino acids. CDR3 DNA: TGTGCCAGCAGCAAAGCGAATCGGACGGAGAGCACAGATACGCAGTATTTT. It encodes CASSKANRTESTDTQYF.

This clone was counted once. Within the sample, other DNA sequences also encode this same CDR3. The rearrangement uses TRBV7-3 and TRBJ1-1; the D is unclear. Trimming cost V 1 base and J 2 bases, with 5 bases left between them. CDR3 length: 13 residues. In germline, CDR1 is SGHTA, CDR2 FQGTGA. CDR3 coding DNA: TGTGCCAGCAGCTTAATGGTAAACACTGAAGCTTTCTTT. Translation: CASSLMVNTEAFF.